One and the same sample provided the 25 T cell receptor beta chains below, sequenced in a study of T cell responses to AZD1222 COVID-19 vaccine. The table came from immunoSEQ multiplex PCR; TCRdb's copy has only in-frame clones and leaves some out. The sample shows under 200,000 clones, approximately 94% of them seen only once. The sample here was peripheral blood, taken 28 days after the second dose of the MenACWY control vaccine. These receptors came from an adult who received the MenACWY meningococcal vaccine as a control.

The chain carries TRBV18 and TRBJ1-3, with TRBD1 as a possible D gene (5 bases). The CDR3 spans 15 residues. V lost 3 bases and J 4 bases, leaving 13 bases between the germline ends. Germline CDR1 is KGHSH and CDR2 is LQKENI. The CDR3 sequence is CASSPSRGKGNTIYF. CDR3 nucleotide sequence: TGTGCCAGCTCACCCTCCCGGGGCAAAGGAAACACCATATATTTT.

The V and J genes are TRBV2 and TRBJ1-1; D uncertain. The CDR3 extends over 13 amino acids. Germline CDR1 SNHLY, CDR2 FYNNEI. V was cut by 4 bases and J by 1 base, with 7 bases left in between. CDR3 in amino acids: CASSADRNTEAFF. DNA of the CDR3: TGTGCCAGCAGTGCTGACCGGAACACTGAAGCTTTCTTT.

V and J are TRBV19 and TRBJ1-2; 9 nucleotides match TRBD1. The CDR3 has 13 residues. CDR1 and CDR2 from the germline V gene are LNHDA and SQIVND (reference sequence). Trimming removed 4 bases from V and 7 bases from J; junction bases left unmatched: 4. This chain's CDR3 is CASSKPGQGGYTF. CDR3 bases: TGTGCCAGTAGTAAACCGGGACAGGGTGGCTACACCTTC.

This clone was observed once. The V gene is TRBV4-1, the J gene TRBJ2-2; 8 bases map to TRBD2. Germline V lookup: CDR1 MGHRA, CDR2 YSYEKL. V lost 3 bases and J lost 3; bases outside the gene matches: 15. The CDR3 is 19 residues long. The CDR3: CASSHGAGAGVGYTGELFF. CDR3 DNA sequence: TGCGCCAGCAGCCACGGGGCCGGAGCGGGAGTCGGGTACACCGGGGAGCTGTTTTTT.

The chain is built from TRBV3-1 (or the pseudogene TRBV3-2) and TRBJ2-1; 10 bases are a match to TRBD2. This CDR3 region has 12 residues. The V and J ends lost 9 bases and 10 bases, in that order; junction bases with no gene match: 6. Germline V gene data show CDR1 as LGHDT and CDR2 as YNNKEL (reference sequence). In DNA form, the CDR3 reads TGTGCCAGTGCCAAGCGGGAGGGCGAGCAGTTCTTC. Amino acid sequence: CASAKREGEQFF.

V and J are TRBV7-8 and TRBJ2-7; D ambiguous. Germline CDR1 and CDR2: SGHVS and FQNEAQ. The CDR3 contains 15 residues. Between the trimmed V and J ends, which lost 1 base and 0 bases, there was a span of 10 bases. CDR3: CASSLDQISSYEQYF. The CDR3 DNA reads TGTGCCAGCAGCTTAGACCAGATTAGCTCCTACGAGCAGTACTTC. The complete variable domain, with remaining parts taken from reference TRBV7-8 and TRBJ2-7, reads GAGVSQSPRYKVAKRGQDVALRCDPISGHVSLFWYQQALGQGPEFLTYFQNEAQLDKSGLPSDRFFAERPEGSVSTLKIQRTQQEDSAVYLCASSLDQISSYEQYFGPGTRLTVT.

J is TRBJ1-4 and V is TRBV29-1; a weak D match, TRBD1 (5 bases). V was trimmed by 3 bases and J by 10 bases, leaving 9 bases between them. Germline values: CDR1 SQVTM, CDR2 ANQGSEA. This CDR3 comprises 11 residues. CDR3: CSVDREGKLFF. In DNA, the CDR3 is TGCAGCGTTGACAGGGAAGGAAAACTGTTTTTT.

The table lists this clone with a count of one. The V gene is TRBV30, the J gene TRBJ1-2; D not resolved. Germline CDR1 and CDR2: GTSNPN and SVGIG (reference sequence). This CDR3 has 13 amino acids. V shed 3 bases and J shed 2 bases, with 10 bases lying between them. The CDR3 loop is CAWRGMANYGYTF. In DNA, the CDR3 is TGTGCCTGGAGGGGTATGGCCAACTATGGCTACACCTTC.

The V call is TRBV10-3, the J call TRBJ1-1; D uncertain. CDR1 and CDR2 (germline): ENHRY, SYGVKD. The CDR3 totals 11 residues. V gave up 4 bases and J gave up 6 bases, with 6 bases separating them. The CDR3 DNA follows: TGTGCCATCAGTGGCCAGGCTGAAGCTTTCTTT. It encodes CAISGQAEAFF.

A word on this clone: This sample includes further DNA sequences coding for the same CDR3. The chain links TRBV19 to TRBJ2-7; no clear D. Trimming stripped 1 base from V and 3 bases from J, with 1 base between. Germline lookup yields CDR1 LNHDA and CDR2 SQIVND (reference sequence). The CDR3 is made up of 11 amino acids. The CDR3 sequence: CASSIGYEQYF. CDR3 nucleotides: TGTGCCAGTAGTATAGGCTACGAGCAGTACTTC.

The chain recombines TRBV27 with TRBJ1-2, with D tentatively TRBD1 (5 bases). The CDR3 is 15 residues long. Germline values: CDR1 MNHEY, CDR2 SMNVEV (reference sequence). V lost 2 bases to trimming and J lost 6 bases, with 16 bases between them. The CDR3 protein is CASSLGAGWRDGYTF. The CDR3 DNA is TGTGCCAGCAGTTTAGGCGCAGGGTGGCGGGATGGCTACACCTTC.

The rearrangement links TRBV11-3 to TRBJ2-7, with D possibly TRBD1 on 6 matching bases. The CDR3 is 15 amino acids. Germline-derived CDR1 and CDR2 are SGHNT and YENEEA. Trimming shortened V by 1 base and J by 2 bases, and 12 bases separated the two germline ends. This CDR3 is CASSLAGRGAYEQYF. CDR3 bases: TGTGCCAGCAGCTTAGCGGGCAGGGGCGCCTACGAGCAGTACTTC.

Only a few counts were recorded for this clone. The chain recombines TRBV7-9 with TRBJ2-4, with 8 positions matching TRBD1. Trimming cost V 4 bases and J 5 bases; bases outside gene matches: 1. Germline values: CDR1 SEHNR, CDR2 FQNEAQ (reference sequence). The CDR3 consists of 13 residues. The CDR3 region has the DNA TGTGCCAGCAGCTGGGGACAGGAAAACATTCAGTACTTC. Amino acids: CASSWGQENIQYF.

This sequence joins TRBV6-5 and TRBJ1-2; 7 bases are shared with TRBD1. The CDR3 consists of 14 residues. V shed 5 bases and J 2 bases; nucleotides not matched to a gene: 5. Germline V gene data show CDR1 as MNHEY and CDR2 as SVGAGI. The CDR3 DNA is TGTGCCAGCAGTCGAGACAGGGTGAACTATGGCTACACCTTC. This gives the protein CASSRDRVNYGYTF.

This chain uses TRBV19 with TRBJ1-3, with D possibly being TRBD1 (5 bases). CDR1 is LNHDA, CDR2 SQIVND, per germline (reference sequence). Trimming took 9 bases from V and 0 from J, leaving 9 bases between them. This CDR3 is built from 13 residues. The CDR3 sequence is CASRQSSGNTIYF. CDR3 coding DNA: TGTGCCAGCCGACAGAGCTCTGGAAACACCATATATTTT.

Here the CDR3 reads CASSQVAGPFNQPQHF. CDR3 coding DNA: TGCGCCAGCAGCCAAGTTGCTGGACCGTTCAATCAGCCCCAGCATTTT. The chain has TRBV4-1 and TRBJ1-5; D is uncertain. Trimming shortened V by 1 base and J by 3 bases, and 13 bases separated the two germline ends. The germline CDR1 and CDR2 sequences are MGHRA and YSYEKL. The CDR3 runs 16 residues.

J is TRBJ2-7 and V is TRBV7-8; 7 bases match TRBD2. This CDR3 has 15 amino acids. Germline CDR1 SGHVS, CDR2 FQNEAQ. V lost 0 bases and J lost 1; bases outside the gene matches: 3. This CDR3 reads CASSLAWGGSYEQYF. Written as DNA, the CDR3 is TGTGCCAGCAGCTTAGCATGGGGAGGGTCCTACGAGCAGTACTTC.

A note on this clone: The junction differs from germline at one of its ends, possibly a read error. V gene TRBV7-6 combines with J gene TRBJ1-1; D unclear. This CDR3 contains 13 residues. Germline values: CDR1 SGHVS, CDR2 FNYEAQ. CDR3 DNA: TGTGCCAGCAGTTTAGGAAGGAACACTGAAGCTTTCTTT. Its translation is CASSLGRNTEAFF. Looking up the rest from reference TRBV7-6 and TRBJ1-1 gives the full variable domain: GAGVSQSPRYKVTKRGQDVALRCDPISGHVSLYWYRQALGQGPEFLTYFNYEAQQDKSGLPNDRFSAERPEGSISTLTIQRTEQRDSAMYRCASSLGRNTEAFFGQGTRLTVV.

The chain recombines TRBV5-1 with TRBJ1-2; unclear D gene. The CDR3 has 12 amino acids. V lost 4 bases to trimming and J lost 4 bases, with 8 bases between them. Looked up from germline, CDR1 is SGHRS and CDR2 is YFSETQ. The CDR3 nucleotides are TGCGCCAGCAGCCCGTTAGGCTATGGCTACACCTTC. Translation gives CASSPLGYGYTF.

The CDR3 protein is CSASLGAYGYTF. DNA for the CDR3: TGCAGTGCTAGTCTGGGGGCTTATGGCTACACCTTC. The rearrangement uses TRBV20-1 and TRBJ1-2; weak D call: TRBD1 (6 bases). The CDR3 is 12 residues long. CDR1 DFQATT and CDR2 SNEGSKA come from the germline V gene (reference sequence). The V gene lost 3 bases and the J gene lost 5 bases, with 10 bases spanning the gap.

V and J are TRBV27 and TRBJ1-2; 7 nucleotides match TRBD1. With 1 base clipped from V and 5 bases from J, the junction kept 13 bases outside the gene matches. This CDR3 contains 17 residues. Germline CDR1 reads MNHEY; CDR2 reads SMNVEV (reference sequence). The CDR3: CASSLFPADREGYGYTF. As DNA, the CDR3 is TGTGCCAGCAGTTTATTCCCCGCCGACAGGGAAGGATATGGCTACACCTTC.

The chain couples TRBV2 to TRBJ2-1, with D possibly called TRBD1 or TRBD2 (5 bases each). The CDR3 sequence is 13 residues long. In germline, CDR1 is SNHLY, CDR2 FYNNEI. The V gene lost 6 bases and the J gene lost 2 bases, with 8 bases spanning the gap. CDR3 region: CASSTGPYNEQFF. CDR3 DNA: TGTGCCAGCAGCACGGGACCCTACAATGAGCAGTTCTTC.

The chain uses TRBV19 and TRBJ2-3; D unresolved. With 3 bases removed from V and 5 bases from J, the gap between germline ends came to 12 bases. CDR1 is LNHDA, CDR2 SQIVND, per germline (reference sequence). The CDR3 has 14 residues. The CDR3 DNA follows: TGTGCCAGTAGTATTGCAGCCCTGGGAGATACGCAGTATTTT. The encoded protein is CASSIAALGDTQYF.

This clone has just one count. The V call is TRBV3-1 (or the pseudogene TRBV3-2), the J call TRBJ2-7; 7 positions agree with TRBD2. The CDR3 runs 14 residues. Germline lookup yields CDR1 LGHDT and CDR2 YNNKEL (reference sequence). Trimming took 3 bases from V and 2 from J; bases not matched to a gene: 4. CDR3 residues: CASSHPGLAYEQYF. CDR3 coding DNA: TGTGCCAGCAGCCACCCCGGACTAGCCTACGAGCAGTACTTC.

This chain uses TRBV3-1 (or the pseudogene TRBV3-2) with TRBJ2-4; D remains ambiguous. Germline CDR1 reads LGHDT; CDR2 reads YNNKEL (reference sequence). Trimming stripped 0 bases from V and 7 bases from J, with 19 bases between. The CDR3 is 17 amino acids. This chain's CDR3 is CASSQEGGILPRNIQYF. CDR3 sequence (DNA): TGTGCCAGCAGCCAAGAGGGTGGTATCCTACCGAGGAACATTCAGTACTTC.